The text below deals with one T cell receptor beta chain. Its target is not known. This CDR3 region has 14 residues. The germline CDR1 and CDR2 sequences are SNHLY and FYNNEI. Trimming took 6 bases from V and 7 from J, leaving 16 bases between them. The data were taken from a study of naive and memory T cell subsets. Both TRBC1 and TRBC2 were covered by a beta constant-region primer of two equimolar oligonucleotides. The ligated cDNA underwent four PCR rounds using SP2 and nested alpha and beta constant-region primers. TCRdb re-called the UMI-ligation and nested PCR reads with MiXCR, one entry per CDR3 protein. The sample yields roughly 130,000 distinct CDR3 sequences, roughly 36% seen once. Regarding the study as a whole: A clonotype means one alpha or beta sequence, not an alpha/beta pair.

From the second PCR step, alpha and beta chains were amplified apart. This receptor was identified in a human donor in good health. Sequencing input: central memory CD4+ T cells from blood. The chain employs TRBV2 and TRBJ2-4; possibly TRBD1 for D (6 bases). CDR3 amino acids: CASRIHTGFNIQYF. The CDR3 nucleotides read TGTGCCAGCAGAATACACACAGGGTTCAACATTCAGTACTTC. Supplemented by reference TRBV2 and TRBJ2-4, the full variable domain reads EPEVTQTPSHQVTQMGQEVILRCVPISNHLYFYWYRQILGQKVEFLVSFYNNEISEKSEIFDDQFSVERPDGSNFTLKIRSTKLEDSAMYFCASRIHTGFNIQYFGAGTRLSVL.